This TCR beta chain is drawn from a study of T cells after yellow fever vaccination. The CDR3 is 18 residues long. The germline CDR1 and CDR2 sequences are SGHAT and FQDESV (reference sequence). V lost 5 bases and J 1 base, leaving 22 bases between the germline ends. TCR cDNA, made by 5'RACE template switching, carried an added universal primer site and UMIs. TCRdb used MiXCR to reprocess the 5' RACE reads, holding one entry per CDR3 protein. The sample has some 350,000 distinct CDR3 sequences, 6.2% seen once. Overall study findings and caveats: Post-booster repertoires again held most primary-vaccination clones (approximately 96% CD4, roughly 88% CD8). Just a small share of clonotypes turned up in the CD4 compartment as well as the CD8 compartment. Weaker overall was a secondary response that nonetheless peaked faster, on day 5 versus 15.

There are a few counts of this clonotype. Its antigen is undetermined. The sample consisted of PBMCs, taken 5 days after the yellow fever booster vaccination. The TCR originated in a man younger than 40 who received the YFV17D yellow fever vaccine. The V and J genes are TRBV11-1 and TRBJ2-3; the D gene is possibly TRBD2 (6 bases). CDR3 DNA sequence: TGTGCCAGCAGCCCCGATTCTTCGCGCGGGACGGGCACAGATACGCAGTATTTT. Residues: CASSPDSSRGTGTDTQYF.